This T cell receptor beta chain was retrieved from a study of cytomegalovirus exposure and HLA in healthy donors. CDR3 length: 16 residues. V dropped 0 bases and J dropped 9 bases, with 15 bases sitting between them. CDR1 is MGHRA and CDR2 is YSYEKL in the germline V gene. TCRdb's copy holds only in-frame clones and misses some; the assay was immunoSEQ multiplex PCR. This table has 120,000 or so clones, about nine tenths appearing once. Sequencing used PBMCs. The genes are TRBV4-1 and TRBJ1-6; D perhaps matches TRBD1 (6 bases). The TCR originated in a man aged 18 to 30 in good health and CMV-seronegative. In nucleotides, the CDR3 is TGCGCCAGCAGCCAAGATGTAAAGGGGGGGGTTTCACCCCTCCACTTT. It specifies CASSQDVKGGVSPLHF.